The following is a T cell receptor beta chain sequence with its context. This sample is part of a study of blood T cell repertoires in COVID-19. Study at large: Researchers got acute and convalescent COVID-19 samples from the United States, Italy and Spain.

Profiling relied on immunoSEQ multiplex PCR, and the TCRdb table lists in-frame clones only, not all of them. The data contain hundreds of thousands of clones, around 80% of them singletons. CDR1 and CDR2 (germline): MDHEN, SYDVKM. V lost 6 bases, J lost 8 bases, and 10 bases stayed unmatched. The CDR3 loop spans 15 amino acids. The chain employs TRBV28 and TRBJ1-6; 7 bases align to TRBD1. This sequence originates from a woman aged 25 to 39 with COVID-19, enrolled during active disease. Sequencing was done on a sample of peripheral blood. CDR3 region: CASRTKRQGDSPLHF. In nucleotides, the CDR3 is TGTGCCAGCAGGACCAAACGACAGGGCGATTCACCCCTCCACTTT.